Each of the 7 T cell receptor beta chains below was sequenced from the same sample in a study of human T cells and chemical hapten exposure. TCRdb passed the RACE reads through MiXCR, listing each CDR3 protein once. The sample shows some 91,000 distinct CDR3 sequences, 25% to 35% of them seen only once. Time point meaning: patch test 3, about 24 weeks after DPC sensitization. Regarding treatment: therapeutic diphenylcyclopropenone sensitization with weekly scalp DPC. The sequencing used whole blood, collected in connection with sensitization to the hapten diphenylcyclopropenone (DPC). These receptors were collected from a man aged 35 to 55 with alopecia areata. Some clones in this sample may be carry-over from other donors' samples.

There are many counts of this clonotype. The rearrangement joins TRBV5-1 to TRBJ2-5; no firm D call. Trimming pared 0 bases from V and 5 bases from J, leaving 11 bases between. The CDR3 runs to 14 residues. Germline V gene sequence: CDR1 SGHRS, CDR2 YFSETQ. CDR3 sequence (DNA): TGCGCCAGCAGCTTGGTTACGGTAACGGAGACCCAGTACTTC. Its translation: CASSLVTVTETQYF.

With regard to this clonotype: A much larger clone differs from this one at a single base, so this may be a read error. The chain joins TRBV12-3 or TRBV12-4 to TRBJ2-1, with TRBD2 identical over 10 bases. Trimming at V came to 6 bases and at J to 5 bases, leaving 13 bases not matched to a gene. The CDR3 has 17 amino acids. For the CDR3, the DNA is TGTGCCAGCAGCCCTTGGCAAAAGCGGGGGGGACACAATGAGCAGTTCTTC. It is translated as CASSPWQKRGGHNEQFF.

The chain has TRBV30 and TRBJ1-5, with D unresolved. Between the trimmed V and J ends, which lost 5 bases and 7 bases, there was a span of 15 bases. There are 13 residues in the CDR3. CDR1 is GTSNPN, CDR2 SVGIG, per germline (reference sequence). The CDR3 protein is CAWAGPSGQPQHF. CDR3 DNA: TGTGCCTGGGCGGGCCCTTCCGGGCAGCCCCAGCATTTT.

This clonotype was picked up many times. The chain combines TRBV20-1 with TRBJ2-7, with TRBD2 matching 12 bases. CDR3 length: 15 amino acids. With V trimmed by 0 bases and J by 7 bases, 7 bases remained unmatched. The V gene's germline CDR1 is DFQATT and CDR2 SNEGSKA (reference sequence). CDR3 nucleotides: TGCAGTGCTAGAGATCCGACTAGCGGGAGACAGGAGCAGTACTTC. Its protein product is CSARDPTSGRQEQYF.

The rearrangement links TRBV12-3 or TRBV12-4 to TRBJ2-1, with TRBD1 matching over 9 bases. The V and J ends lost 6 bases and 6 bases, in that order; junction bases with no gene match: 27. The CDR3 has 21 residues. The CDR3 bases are TGTGCCAGCAGAGCAGTTTATCTTCCCCCCAACCGGGGACAGGGAATCAATGAGCAGTTCTTC. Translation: CASRAVYLPPNRGQGINEQFF.

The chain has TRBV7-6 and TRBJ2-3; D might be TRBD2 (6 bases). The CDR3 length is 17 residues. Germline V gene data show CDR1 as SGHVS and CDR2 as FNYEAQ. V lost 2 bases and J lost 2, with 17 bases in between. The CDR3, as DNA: TGTGCCAGCAGCTTAAGGCCGGGAGCGGTGGACACAGATACGCAGTATTTT. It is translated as CASSLRPGAVDTDTQYF.

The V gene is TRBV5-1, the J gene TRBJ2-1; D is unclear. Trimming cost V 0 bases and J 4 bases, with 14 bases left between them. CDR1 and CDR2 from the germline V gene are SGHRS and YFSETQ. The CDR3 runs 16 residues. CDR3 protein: CASSLDIGSTYNEQFF. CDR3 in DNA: TGCGCCAGCAGCTTGGATATCGGGTCCACTTACAATGAGCAGTTCTTC.